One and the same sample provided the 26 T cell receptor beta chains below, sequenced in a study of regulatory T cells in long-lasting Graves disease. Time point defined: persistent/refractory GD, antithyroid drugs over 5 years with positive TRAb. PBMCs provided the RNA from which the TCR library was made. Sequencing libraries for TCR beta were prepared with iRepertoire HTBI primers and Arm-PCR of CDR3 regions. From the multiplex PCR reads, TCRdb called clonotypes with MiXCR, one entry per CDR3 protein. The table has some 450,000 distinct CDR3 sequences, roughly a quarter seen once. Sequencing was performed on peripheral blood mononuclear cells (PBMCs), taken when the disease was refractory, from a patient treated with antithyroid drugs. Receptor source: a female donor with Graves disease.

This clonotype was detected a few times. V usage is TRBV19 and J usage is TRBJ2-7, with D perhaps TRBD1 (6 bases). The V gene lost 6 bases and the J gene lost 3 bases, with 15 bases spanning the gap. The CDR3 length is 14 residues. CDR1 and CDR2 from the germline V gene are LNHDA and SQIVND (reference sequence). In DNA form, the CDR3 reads TGTGCCAGTAGCCCGGGACACCCGGGCTACGAGCAGTACTTC. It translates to CASSPGHPGYEQYF.

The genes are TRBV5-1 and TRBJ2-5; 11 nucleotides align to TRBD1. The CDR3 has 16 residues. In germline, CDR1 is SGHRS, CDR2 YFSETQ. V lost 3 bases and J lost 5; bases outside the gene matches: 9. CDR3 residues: CASSSGTGGYQETQYF. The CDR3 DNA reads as TGCGCCAGCAGCTCCGGGACAGGGGGTTATCAGGAGACCCAGTACTTC.

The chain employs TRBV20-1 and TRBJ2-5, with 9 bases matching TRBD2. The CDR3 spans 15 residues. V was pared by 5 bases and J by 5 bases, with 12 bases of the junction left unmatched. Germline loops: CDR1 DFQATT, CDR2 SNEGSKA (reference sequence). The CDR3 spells CSAEDPREGGETQYF. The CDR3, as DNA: TGCAGTGCTGAGGATCCGCGGGAGGGCGGGGAGACCCAGTACTTC.

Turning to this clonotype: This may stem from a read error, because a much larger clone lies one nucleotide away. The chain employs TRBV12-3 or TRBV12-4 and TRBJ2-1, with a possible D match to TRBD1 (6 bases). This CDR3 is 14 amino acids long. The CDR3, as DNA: TGTGCCAGCAGTTTAGCGAGGGGGTACAATGAGGAGTTCTTC. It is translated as CASSLARGYNEEFF.

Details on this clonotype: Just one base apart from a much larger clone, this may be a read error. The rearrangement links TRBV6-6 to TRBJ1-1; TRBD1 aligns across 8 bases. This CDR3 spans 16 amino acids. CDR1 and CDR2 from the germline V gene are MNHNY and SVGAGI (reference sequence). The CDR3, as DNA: TGTGCCAGCAGTTACTCGATCAGGACAGGGTTCACTGAAACTTTCTTT. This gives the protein CASSYSIRTGFTETFF.

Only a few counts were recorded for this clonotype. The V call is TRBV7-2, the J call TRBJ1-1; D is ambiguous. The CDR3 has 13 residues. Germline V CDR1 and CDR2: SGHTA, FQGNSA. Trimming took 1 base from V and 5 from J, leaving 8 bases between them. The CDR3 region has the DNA TGTGCCAGCAGCTTAGGGAAGTGGACTGAAGCTTTCTTT. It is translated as CASSLGKWTEAFF.

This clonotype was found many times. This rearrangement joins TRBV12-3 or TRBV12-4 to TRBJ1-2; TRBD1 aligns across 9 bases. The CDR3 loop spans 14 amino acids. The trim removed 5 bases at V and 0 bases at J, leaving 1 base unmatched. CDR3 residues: CASSTGGSNYGYTF. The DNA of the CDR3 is TGTGCCAGCAGTACAGGGGGCTCTAACTATGGCTACACCTTC.

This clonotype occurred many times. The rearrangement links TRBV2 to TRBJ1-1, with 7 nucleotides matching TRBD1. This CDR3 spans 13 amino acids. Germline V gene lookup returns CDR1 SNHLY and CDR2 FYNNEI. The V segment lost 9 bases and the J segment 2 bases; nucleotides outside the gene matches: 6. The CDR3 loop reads CARPGTANTEAFF. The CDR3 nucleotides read TGTGCCAGGCCCGGGACAGCAAACACTGAAGCTTTCTTT.

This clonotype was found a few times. The CDR3 bases are TGCGCCAGCAGCGCGGCCCCTAGCGGAGTTATATACGAGCAGTACTTC. Protein: CASSAAPSGVIYEQYF. J is TRBJ2-7 and V is TRBV5-1; 7 bases line up with TRBD2. Germline lookup yields CDR1 SGHRS and CDR2 YFSETQ. Losses at the gene ends were 4 bases for V and 4 bases for J; bases not matched to a gene: 14. The CDR3 covers 16 residues.

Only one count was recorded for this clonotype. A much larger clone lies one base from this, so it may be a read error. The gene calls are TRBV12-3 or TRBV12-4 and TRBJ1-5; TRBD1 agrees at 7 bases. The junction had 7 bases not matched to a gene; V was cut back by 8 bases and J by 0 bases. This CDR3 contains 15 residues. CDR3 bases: TGTGCCAGCGGACACACAGGGGATAGCAATCAGCCCCAGCATTTT. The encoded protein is CASGHTGDSNQPQHF.

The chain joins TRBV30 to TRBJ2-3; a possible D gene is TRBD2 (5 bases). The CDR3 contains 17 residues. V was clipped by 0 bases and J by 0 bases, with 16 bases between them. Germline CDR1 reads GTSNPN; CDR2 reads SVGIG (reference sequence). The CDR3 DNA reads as TGTGCCTGGAGTGTAAGTCTATTAGCGAGCAGCACAGATACGCAGTATTTT. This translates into CAWSVSLLASSTDTQYF.

The CDR3 DNA reads TGTGCCAGCAGTTCCCTTATGAACCAAAGCGGGAGAGGAGACATTCAGTACTTC. Amino acids: CASSSLMNQSGRGDIQYF. This chain joins TRBV6-9 and TRBJ2-4, with 8 nucleotides matching TRBD2. The CDR3 contains 18 residues. V was pared by 4 bases and J by 8 bases, with 19 bases of the junction left unmatched. Looked up from germline, CDR1 is MNHGY and CDR2 is SVAAGI.

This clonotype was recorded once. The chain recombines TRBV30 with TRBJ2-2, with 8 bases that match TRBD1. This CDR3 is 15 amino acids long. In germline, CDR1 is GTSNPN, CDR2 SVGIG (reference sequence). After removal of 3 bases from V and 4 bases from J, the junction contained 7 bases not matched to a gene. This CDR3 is CAWRGSRGLTGELFF. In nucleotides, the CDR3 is TGTGCCTGGAGGGGCTCCAGGGGGCTCACCGGGGAGCTGTTTTTT. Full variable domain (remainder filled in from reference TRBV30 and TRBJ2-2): SQTIHQWPATLVQPVGSPLSLECTVEGTSNPNLYWYRQAAGRGLQLLFYSVGIGQISSEVPQNLSASRPQDRQFILSSKKLLLSDSGFYLCAWRGSRGLTGELFFGEGSRLTVL.

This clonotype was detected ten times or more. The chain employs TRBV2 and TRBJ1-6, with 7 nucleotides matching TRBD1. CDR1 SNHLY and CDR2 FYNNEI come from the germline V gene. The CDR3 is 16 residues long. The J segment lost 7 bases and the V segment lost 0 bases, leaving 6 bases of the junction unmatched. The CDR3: CASSEAGGQTNSPLHF. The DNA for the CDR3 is TGTGCCAGCAGTGAAGCGGGGGGACAGACCAATTCACCCCTCCACTTT.

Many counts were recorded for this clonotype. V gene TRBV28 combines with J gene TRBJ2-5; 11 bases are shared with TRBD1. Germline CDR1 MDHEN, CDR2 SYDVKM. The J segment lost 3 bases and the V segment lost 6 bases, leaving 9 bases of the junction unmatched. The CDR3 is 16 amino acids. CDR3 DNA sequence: TGTGCCAGCAGCTCGTATCCGGGACAGGGGGAAGAGACCCAGTACTTC. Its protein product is CASSSYPGQGEETQYF.

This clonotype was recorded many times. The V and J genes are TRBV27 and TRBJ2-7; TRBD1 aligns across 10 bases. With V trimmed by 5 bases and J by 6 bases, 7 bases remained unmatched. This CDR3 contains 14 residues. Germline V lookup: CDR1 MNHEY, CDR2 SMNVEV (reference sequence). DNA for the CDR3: TGTGCCAGCAGTCTTACCAGGGACAGGGGCGAGCAGTACTTC. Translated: CASSLTRDRGEQYF.

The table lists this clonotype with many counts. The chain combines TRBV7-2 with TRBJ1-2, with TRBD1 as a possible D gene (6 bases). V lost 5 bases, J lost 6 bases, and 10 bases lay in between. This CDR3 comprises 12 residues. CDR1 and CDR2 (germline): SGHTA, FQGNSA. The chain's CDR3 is CASSRDTNGYTF. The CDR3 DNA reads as TGTGCCAGCAGCCGGGACACCAATGGCTACACCTTC.

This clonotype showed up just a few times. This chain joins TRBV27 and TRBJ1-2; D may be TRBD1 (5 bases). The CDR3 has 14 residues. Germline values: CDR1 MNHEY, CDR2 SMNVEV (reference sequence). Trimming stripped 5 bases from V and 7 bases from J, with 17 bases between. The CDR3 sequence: CASSPDPLGVGYTF. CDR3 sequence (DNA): TGTGCCAGCAGTCCGGACCCTCTGGGGGTTGGCTACACCTTC.

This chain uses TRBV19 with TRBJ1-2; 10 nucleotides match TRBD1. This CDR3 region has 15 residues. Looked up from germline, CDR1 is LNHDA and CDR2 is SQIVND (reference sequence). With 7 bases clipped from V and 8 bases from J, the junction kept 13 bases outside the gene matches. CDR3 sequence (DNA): TGTGCCAGTATGGAGTTGGGACAGGGGATCGGCGGCTACACCTTC. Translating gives CASMELGQGIGGYTF.

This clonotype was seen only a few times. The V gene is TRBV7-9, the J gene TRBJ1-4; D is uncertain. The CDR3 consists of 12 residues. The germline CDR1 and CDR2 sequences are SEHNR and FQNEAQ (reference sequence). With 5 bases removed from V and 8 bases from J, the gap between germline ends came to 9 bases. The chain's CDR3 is CASSPTPEKLFF. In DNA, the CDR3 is TGTGCCAGCAGCCCGACCCCGGAAAAACTGTTTTTT.

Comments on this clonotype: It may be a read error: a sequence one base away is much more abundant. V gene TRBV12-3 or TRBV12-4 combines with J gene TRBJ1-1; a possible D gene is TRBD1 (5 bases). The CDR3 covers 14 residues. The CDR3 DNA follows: TGTGCCAGCAGTCCCCCAGGGAAGAACGCTGAAGCTTTCTTT. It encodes CASSPPGKNAEAFF.

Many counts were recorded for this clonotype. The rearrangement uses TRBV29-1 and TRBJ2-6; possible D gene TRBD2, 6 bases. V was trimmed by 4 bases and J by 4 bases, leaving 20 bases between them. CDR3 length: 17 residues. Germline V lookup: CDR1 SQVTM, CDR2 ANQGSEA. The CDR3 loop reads CSVGEAGKMVGANVLTF. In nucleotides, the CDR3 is TGCAGCGTTGGGGAGGCAGGGAAGATGGTCGGGGCCAACGTCCTGACTTTC.

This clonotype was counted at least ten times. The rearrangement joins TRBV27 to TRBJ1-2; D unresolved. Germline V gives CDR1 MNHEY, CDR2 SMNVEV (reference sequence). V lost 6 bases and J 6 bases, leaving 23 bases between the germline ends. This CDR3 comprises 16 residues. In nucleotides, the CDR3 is TGTGCCAGCAGCTGGGTCTCGGGGTTCACAACGGATGGCTACACCTTC. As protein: CASSWVSGFTTDGYTF.

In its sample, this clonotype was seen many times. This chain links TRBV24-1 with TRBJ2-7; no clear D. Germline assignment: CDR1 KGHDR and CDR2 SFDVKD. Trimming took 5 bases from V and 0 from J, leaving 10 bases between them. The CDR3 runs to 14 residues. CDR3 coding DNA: TGTGCCACCAGTGCCCCCGGTAACTCCTACGAGCAGTACTTC. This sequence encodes CATSAPGNSYEQYF.

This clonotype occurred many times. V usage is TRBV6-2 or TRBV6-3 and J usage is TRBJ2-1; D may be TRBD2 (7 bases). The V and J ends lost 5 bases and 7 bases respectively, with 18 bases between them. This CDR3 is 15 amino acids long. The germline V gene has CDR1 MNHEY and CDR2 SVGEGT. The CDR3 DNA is TGTGCCAGCAGTAAGGGGGGGAGTACGGGAAATGAGCAGTTCTTC. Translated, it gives CASSKGGSTGNEQFF.

The CDR3 here is CSAFPGHPNTEAFF. As DNA, the CDR3 is TGCAGTGCCTTTCCCGGACACCCGAACACTGAAGCTTTCTTT. The chain has TRBV20-1 and TRBJ1-1; perhaps TRBD1 as D (5 bases). CDR3 length equals 14 residues. The V gene's germline CDR1 is DFQATT and CDR2 SNEGSKA (reference sequence). V lost 6 bases and J lost 1, with 15 bases in between.